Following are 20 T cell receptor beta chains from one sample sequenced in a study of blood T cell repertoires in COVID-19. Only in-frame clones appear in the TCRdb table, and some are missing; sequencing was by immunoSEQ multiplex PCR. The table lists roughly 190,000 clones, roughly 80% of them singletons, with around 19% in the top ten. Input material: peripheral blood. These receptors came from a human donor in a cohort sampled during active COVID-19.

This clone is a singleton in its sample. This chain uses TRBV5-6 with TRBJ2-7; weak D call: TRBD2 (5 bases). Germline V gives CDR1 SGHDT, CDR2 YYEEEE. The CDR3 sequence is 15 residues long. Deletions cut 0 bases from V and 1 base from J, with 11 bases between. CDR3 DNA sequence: TGTGCCAGCAGCTTGGTTCGTACGGGGTCCTACGAGCAGTACGTC. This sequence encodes CASSLVRTGSYEQYV.

CDR3 nucleotides: TGTGCCAGCAGCTTAGCAGCATTGGGAGGAGTAAATGAAAAACTGTTTTTT. It yields the protein CASSLAALGGVNEKLFF. The V gene is TRBV7-9, the J gene TRBJ1-4; no clear D. The CDR3 loop spans 17 amino acids. In germline, CDR1 is SEHNR, CDR2 FQNEAQ (reference sequence). V shed 0 bases and J shed 5 bases, with 16 bases lying between them.

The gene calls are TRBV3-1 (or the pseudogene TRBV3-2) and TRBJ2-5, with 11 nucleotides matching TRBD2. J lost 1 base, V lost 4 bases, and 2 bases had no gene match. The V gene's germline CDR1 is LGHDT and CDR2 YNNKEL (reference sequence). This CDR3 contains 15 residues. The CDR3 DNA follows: TGTGCCAGCAGCCCCGGGACTAGCGGCCAAGAGACCCAGTACTTC. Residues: CASSPGTSGQETQYF.

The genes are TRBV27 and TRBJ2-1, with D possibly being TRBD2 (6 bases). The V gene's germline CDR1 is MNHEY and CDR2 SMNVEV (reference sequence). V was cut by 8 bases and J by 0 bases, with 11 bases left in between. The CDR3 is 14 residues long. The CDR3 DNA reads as TGTGCCAGCCTCGGAGCGGGCTCCTACAATGAGCAGTTCTTC. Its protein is CASLGAGSYNEQFF.

The CDR3 nucleotides read TGCGCCAGCAGCATAACAGGGGGCCTCTCACCCCTCCACTTT. This sequence encodes CASSITGGLSPLHF. This chain connects TRBV5-1 to TRBJ1-6, with 9 bases that match TRBD1. J lost 10 bases, V lost 4 bases, and 6 bases had no gene match. The V gene's germline CDR1 is SGHRS and CDR2 YFSETQ. The CDR3 is 14 residues long.

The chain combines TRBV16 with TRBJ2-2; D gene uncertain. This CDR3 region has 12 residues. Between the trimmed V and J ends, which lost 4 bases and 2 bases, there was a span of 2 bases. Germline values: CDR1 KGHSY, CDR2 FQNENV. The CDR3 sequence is CASSLNTGELFF. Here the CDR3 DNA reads TGTGCCAGCAGCCTAAACACCGGGGAGCTGTTTTTT. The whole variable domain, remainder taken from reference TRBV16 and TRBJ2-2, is GEEVAQTPKHLVRGEGQKAKLYCAPIKGHSYVFWYQQVLKNEFKFLISFQNENVFDETGMPKERFSAKCLPNSPCSLEIQATKLEDSAVYFCASSLNTGELFFGEGSRLTVL.

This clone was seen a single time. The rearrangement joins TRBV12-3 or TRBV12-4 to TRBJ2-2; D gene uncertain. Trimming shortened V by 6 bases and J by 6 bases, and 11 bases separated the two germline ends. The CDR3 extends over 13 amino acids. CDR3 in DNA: TGTGCCAGCAGGCCTTCTAGGCCCGGGGAGCTGTTTTTT. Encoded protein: CASRPSRPGELFF.

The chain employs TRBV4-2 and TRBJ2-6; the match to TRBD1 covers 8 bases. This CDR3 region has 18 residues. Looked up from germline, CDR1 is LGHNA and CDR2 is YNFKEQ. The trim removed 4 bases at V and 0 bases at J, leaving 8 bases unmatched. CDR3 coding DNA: TGTGCCAGCAGCCTGTCCGACAGGGGACTCTCTGGGGCCAACGTCCTGACTTTC. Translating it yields CASSLSDRGLSGANVLTF.

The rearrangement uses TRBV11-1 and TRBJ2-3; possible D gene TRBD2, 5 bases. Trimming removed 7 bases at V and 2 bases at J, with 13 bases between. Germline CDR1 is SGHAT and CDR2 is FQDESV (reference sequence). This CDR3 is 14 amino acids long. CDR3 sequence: CASNPGGITDTQYF. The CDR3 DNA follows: TGTGCCAGCAACCCCGGAGGAATCACAGATACGCAGTATTTT.

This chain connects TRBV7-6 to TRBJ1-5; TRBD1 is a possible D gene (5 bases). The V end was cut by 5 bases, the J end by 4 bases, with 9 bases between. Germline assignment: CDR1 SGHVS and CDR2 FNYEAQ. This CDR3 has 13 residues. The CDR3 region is CASSRRQNQPQHF. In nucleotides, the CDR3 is TGTGCCAGCAGCCGTAGACAGAATCAGCCCCAGCATTTT.

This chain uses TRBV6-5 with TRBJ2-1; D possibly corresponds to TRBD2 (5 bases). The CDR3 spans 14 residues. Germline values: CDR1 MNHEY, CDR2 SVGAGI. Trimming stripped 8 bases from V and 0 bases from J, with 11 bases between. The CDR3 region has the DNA TGTGCCAGCCGAGGGTCTAGCTCCTACAATGAGCAGTTCTTC. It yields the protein CASRGSSSYNEQFF.

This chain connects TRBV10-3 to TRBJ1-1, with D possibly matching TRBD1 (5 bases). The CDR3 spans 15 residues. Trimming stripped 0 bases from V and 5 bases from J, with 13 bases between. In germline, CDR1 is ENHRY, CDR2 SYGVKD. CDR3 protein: CAISESRGGWTEAFF. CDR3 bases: TGTGCCATCAGTGAGTCGCGCGGGGGGTGGACTGAAGCTTTCTTT.

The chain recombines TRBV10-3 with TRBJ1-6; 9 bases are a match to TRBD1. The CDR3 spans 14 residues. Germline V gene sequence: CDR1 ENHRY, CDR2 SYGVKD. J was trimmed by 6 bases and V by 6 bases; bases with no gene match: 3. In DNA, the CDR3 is TGTGCCATCAGCGGGACAGGGCGTAATTCACCCCTCCACTTT. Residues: CAISGTGRNSPLHF.

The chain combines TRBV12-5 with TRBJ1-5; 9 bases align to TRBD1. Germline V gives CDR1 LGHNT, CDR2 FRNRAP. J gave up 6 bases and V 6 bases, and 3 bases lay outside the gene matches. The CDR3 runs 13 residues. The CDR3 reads CASGTGGIQPQHF. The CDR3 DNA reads TGTGCTAGTGGAACAGGGGGCATTCAGCCCCAGCATTTT. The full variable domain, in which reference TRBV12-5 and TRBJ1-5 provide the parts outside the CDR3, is DARVTQTPRHKVTEMGQEVTMRCQPILGHNTVFWYRQTMMQGLELLAYFRNRAPLDDSGMPKDRFSAEMPDATLATLKIQPSEPRDSAVYFCASGTGGIQPQHFGDGTRLSIL.

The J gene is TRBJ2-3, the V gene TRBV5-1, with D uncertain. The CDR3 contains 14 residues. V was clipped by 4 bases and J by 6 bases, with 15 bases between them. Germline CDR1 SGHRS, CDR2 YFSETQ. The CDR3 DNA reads TGCGCCAGCAGCATTAACTTAATGAGCGATACGCAGTATTTT. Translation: CASSINLMSDTQYF.

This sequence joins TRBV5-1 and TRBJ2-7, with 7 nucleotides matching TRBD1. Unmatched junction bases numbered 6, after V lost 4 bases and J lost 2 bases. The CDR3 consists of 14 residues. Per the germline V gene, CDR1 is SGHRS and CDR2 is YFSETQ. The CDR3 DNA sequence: TGCGCCAGCAGCGTGGGACAGAGCCCCTACGAGCAGTACTTC. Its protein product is CASSVGQSPYEQYF.

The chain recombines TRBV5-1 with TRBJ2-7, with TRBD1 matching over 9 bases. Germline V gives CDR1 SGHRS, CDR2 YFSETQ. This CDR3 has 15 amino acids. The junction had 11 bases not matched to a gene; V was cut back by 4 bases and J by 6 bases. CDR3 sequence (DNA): TGCGCCAGCAGCCCGTCCGGGACAGGGAGTCGCGAGCAGTACGTC. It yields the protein CASSPSGTGSREQYV.

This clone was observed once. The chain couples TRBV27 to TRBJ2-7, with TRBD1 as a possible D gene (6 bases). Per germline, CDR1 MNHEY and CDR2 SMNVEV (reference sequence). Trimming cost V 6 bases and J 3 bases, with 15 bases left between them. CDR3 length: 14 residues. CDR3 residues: CASRPGHQDYEQYF. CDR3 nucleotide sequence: TGTGCCAGCAGACCGGGACACCAGGACTACGAGCAGTACTTC.

CDR3 DNA: TGTGCCAGCAGCCCTAGCTCCCTCTACGAGCAGTACTTC. Protein product: CASSPSSLYEQYF. The V and J genes are TRBV7-9 and TRBJ2-7; weak D call: TRBD2 (5 bases). The CDR3 spans 13 residues. V lost 5 bases and J 3 bases, leaving 11 bases between the germline ends. Germline-derived CDR1 and CDR2 are SEHNR and FQNEAQ (reference sequence).

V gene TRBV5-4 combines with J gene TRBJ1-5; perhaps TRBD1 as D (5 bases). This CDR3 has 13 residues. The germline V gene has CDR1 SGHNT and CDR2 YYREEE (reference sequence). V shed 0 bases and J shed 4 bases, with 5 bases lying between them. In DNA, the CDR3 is TGTGCCAGCAGCTTGGCAGGGAATCAGCCCCAGCATTTT. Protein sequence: CASSLAGNQPQHF. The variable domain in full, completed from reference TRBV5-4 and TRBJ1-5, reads ETGVTQSPTHLIKTRGQQVTLRCSSQSGHNTVSWYQQALGQGPQFIFQYYREEENGRGNFPPRFSGLQFPNYSSELNVNALELDDSALYLCASSLAGNQPQHFGDGTRLSIL.